The 10 T cell receptor beta chains listed next were all sequenced from one sample in a study of T cell changes during pregnancy in multiple sclerosis. Method: immunoSEQ multiplex PCR; TCRdb's copy keeps in-frame clones and lacks some. The sample includes tens of thousands of clones, about 91% seen only once; the top ten take 1.2%. The specimen was peripheral blood, collected after pregnancy. The source is a female donor in good health, enrolled as a control in a pregnancy study.

The chain uses TRBV4-1 and TRBJ2-5; the D gene is possibly TRBD2 (5 bases). The germline V gene has CDR1 MGHRA and CDR2 YSYEKL. V lost 0 bases, J lost 4 bases, and 12 bases lay in between. The CDR3 contains 15 residues. CDR3 coding DNA: TGCGCCAGCAGCCAAGATCTAGTAGCGACAGAGACCCAGTACTTC. It specifies CASSQDLVATETQYF.

V usage is TRBV6-5 and J usage is TRBJ1-1; tentatively, D is TRBD1 (5 bases). V lost 2 bases, J lost 4 bases, and 14 bases lay in between. This CDR3 comprises 15 residues. Germline lookup yields CDR1 MNHEY and CDR2 SVGAGI. CDR3 protein: CASSYQGLVGTEAFF. The CDR3 DNA is TGTGCCAGCAGTTACCAGGGCTTGGTGGGCACTGAAGCTTTCTTT.

This chain joins TRBV11-2 and TRBJ1-1; a possible D gene is TRBD1 (5 bases). Between the trimmed V and J ends, which lost 1 base and 1 base, there was a span of 13 bases. The CDR3 length is 16 residues. The germline gives CDR1 SGHAT, CDR2 FQNNGV. The CDR3 DNA follows: TGTGCCAGCAGCTTAGGGTTCGGGGGTGGGAACACTGAAGCTTTCTTT. Amino acids: CASSLGFGGGNTEAFF.

The J gene is TRBJ2-1, the V gene TRBV5-6; 13 bases align to TRBD2. This CDR3 is built from 19 residues. After removal of 1 base from V and 0 bases from J, the junction contained 7 bases not matched to a gene. Per germline, CDR1 SGHDT and CDR2 YYEEEE. CDR3 protein: CASSLLLAGGPSSYNEQFF. Here the CDR3 DNA reads TGTGCCAGCAGCTTGTTACTAGCGGGAGGGCCGAGCTCCTACAATGAGCAGTTCTTC.

V gene TRBV6-6 combines with J gene TRBJ1-2, with 11 bases identical to TRBD1. This CDR3 is 14 amino acids long. V lost 9 bases, J lost 11 bases, and 14 bases stayed unmatched. Germline V gene data show CDR1 as MNHNY and CDR2 as SVGAGI (reference sequence). The CDR3, as DNA: TGTGCCAGTTACGGACAGGGGGCCAGGCAAACTTACACCTTC. Amino acid sequence: CASYGQGARQTYTF.

The V and J genes are TRBV7-2 and TRBJ1-1; weak D call: TRBD1 (6 bases). V was trimmed by 1 base and J by 1 base, leaving 7 bases between them. Germline V CDR1 and CDR2: SGHTA, FQGNSA. There are 14 residues in the CDR3. The CDR3, as DNA: TGTGCCAGCAGCTTAGTGACAGGGAACACTGAAGCTTTCTTT. Amino acids: CASSLVTGNTEAFF.

The rearrangement links TRBV5-4 to TRBJ1-4; the match to TRBD1 covers 8 bases. CDR1 SGHNT and CDR2 YYREEE come from the germline V gene (reference sequence). This CDR3 has 15 amino acids. V was clipped by 2 bases and J by 7 bases; unmatched bases: 7. The CDR3, as DNA: TGTGCCAGCAGCTTCAGACAGGGGATGGGTGAAAAACTGTTTTTT. Protein sequence: CASSFRQGMGEKLFF. The variable domain in full, completed from reference TRBV5-4 and TRBJ1-4, reads ETGVTQSPTHLIKTRGQQVTLRCSSQSGHNTVSWYQQALGQGPQFIFQYYREEENGRGNFPPRFSGLQFPNYSSELNVNALELDDSALYLCASSFRQGMGEKLFFGSGTQLSVL.

The V gene is TRBV5-1, the J gene TRBJ1-1; D gene ambiguous. CDR1 is SGHRS, CDR2 YFSETQ, per germline. Trimming pared 0 bases from V and 1 base from J, leaving 10 bases between. This CDR3 spans 15 amino acids. CDR3 sequence reads: CASSLDRRQNTEAFF. The CDR3 nucleotides read TGCGCCAGCAGCTTGGACAGACGACAGAACACTGAAGCTTTCTTT. The full variable domain, its missing parts supplied by reference TRBV5-1 and TRBJ1-1, is KAGVTQTPRYLIKTRGQQVTLSCSPISGHRSVSWYQQTPGQGLQFLFEYFSETQRNKGNFPGRFSGRQFSNSRSEMNVSTLELGDSALYLCASSLDRRQNTEAFFGQGTRLTVV.

The chain couples TRBV7-9 to TRBJ2-7; the match to TRBD1 covers 9 bases. This CDR3 spans 14 amino acids. J lost 4 bases, V lost 5 bases, and 6 bases had no gene match. In germline, CDR1 is SEHNR, CDR2 FQNEAQ (reference sequence). The CDR3 sequence is CASSPRDRVYEQYF. CDR3 nucleotides: TGTGCCAGCAGCCCCCGGGACAGGGTGTACGAGCAGTACTTC.

In its sample, this clone was seen a few times. This chain connects TRBV20-1 to TRBJ1-1, with D uncertain. V lost 4 bases and J 0 bases, leaving 3 bases between the germline ends. Germline V gene data show CDR1 as DFQATT and CDR2 as SNEGSKA (reference sequence). The CDR3 totals 11 residues. CDR3 sequence reads: CSAIVNTEAFF. CDR3 bases: TGCAGTGCTATCGTGAACACTGAAGCTTTCTTT.